This T cell receptor beta chain is drawn from a study of regulatory T cells in long-lasting Graves disease. Trimming removed 6 bases from V and 1 base from J, with 15 bases in between. Germline V gene lookup returns CDR1 SNHLY and CDR2 FYNNEI. The length of the CDR3 is 15 residues. In its sample, this clonotype was seen many times. Its cognate antigen is unknown. Study observations and caveats: Lower TCR diversity characterized persistent Graves' patients relative to newly diagnosed patients.

To make TCR beta libraries, researchers used iRepertoire HTBI primers and Arm-PCR of CDR3 regions. TCRdb used MiXCR to reprocess the multiplex PCR reads, holding one entry per CDR3 protein. The sample consists of 360,000 or so distinct CDR3 sequences, approximately 25% of them appearing once. Specified time point: persistent/refractory GD, antithyroid drugs over 5 years with positive TRAb. The TCR library was prepared using RNA isolated from PBMCs. The receptor's source is a woman aged 40 to 50 with Graves disease. Sequenced material: peripheral blood mononuclear cells (PBMCs), taken when the disease was refractory, from a patient treated with antithyroid drugs. The chain is built from TRBV2 and TRBJ1-1; D might be TRBD1 (6 bases). CDR3: CASSLSQGRNTEAFF. CDR3 in DNA: TGTGCCAGCAGCCTTTCACAGGGTAGGAACACTGAAGCTTTCTTT.